What follows are 18 T cell receptor beta chains derived from one specimen sequenced in a study of blood T cell repertoires in COVID-19. Assay used: immunoSEQ multiplex PCR; TCRdb lists only in-frame clones, some missing. The data contain around 78,000 clones, 86% of them singletons. The sample was peripheral blood. These receptors all stem from an older woman with acute or convalescent COVID-19.

The chain links TRBV12-3 or TRBV12-4 to TRBJ1-1; maybe TRBD1 (5 bases). CDR3 size: 13 residues. V was clipped by 7 bases and J by 1 base, with 10 bases between them. CDR3 coding DNA: TGTGCCAGCACCCAGGGCCGGAACACTGAAGCTTTCTTT. Encoded protein: CASTQGRNTEAFF.

Remarks on this clone: Other DNA sequences in this sample translate to the same CDR3. This rearrangement joins TRBV4-2 to TRBJ1-1; a possible D gene is TRBD1 (6 bases). Per the germline V gene, CDR1 is LGHNA and CDR2 is YNFKEQ. V was pared by 3 bases and J by 3 bases, with 8 bases between. CDR3 length: 13 residues. CDR3 protein: CASSQDRDTEAFF. DNA of the CDR3: TGTGCCAGCAGCCAGGACAGAGACACTGAAGCTTTCTTT.

The chain joins TRBV5-4 to TRBJ2-1, with D perhaps matching TRBD1 (5 bases). The ends were cut back, 2 bases at V and 10 bases at J, with 16 bases in the middle. The CDR3 consists of 14 residues. Germline V gene sequence: CDR1 SGHNT, CDR2 YYREEE (reference sequence). The CDR3, as DNA: TGTGCCAGCAGCTTAATACAGGTCGTAAGGGAGCAGTTCTTC. As protein: CASSLIQVVREQFF.

V and J are TRBV19 and TRBJ1-5; the D gene is possibly TRBD1 (6 bases). V lost 5 bases and J 0 bases, leaving 20 bases between the germline ends. The CDR3 has 18 amino acids. The germline V gene encodes CDR1 LNHDA and CDR2 SQIVND (reference sequence). CDR3 residues: CASSSSGASKYSNQPQHF. CDR3 sequence (DNA): TGTGCCAGTAGTTCCTCAGGGGCCTCGAAATATAGCAATCAGCCCCAGCATTTT.

The rearrangement joins TRBV5-6 to TRBJ1-1, with D maybe TRBD1 (6 bases). V lost 4 bases and J 10 bases, leaving 17 bases between the germline ends. The CDR3 consists of 13 residues. CDR1 and CDR2 from the germline V gene are SGHDT and YYEEEE. CDR3 sequence (DNA): TGTGCCAGCAGCCAAAACGTACAAGGGGGAGCTTTCTTT. Translating it yields CASSQNVQGGAFF. The complete variable domain, with remaining parts taken from reference TRBV5-6 and TRBJ1-1, reads DAGVTQSPTHLIKTRGQQVTLRCSPKSGHDTVSWYQQALGQGPQFIFQYYEEEERQRGNFPDRFSGHQFPNYSSELNVNALLLGDSALYLCASSQNVQGGAFFGQGTRLTVV.

The chain carries TRBV27 and TRBJ1-5, with D possibly matching TRBD1 (6 bases). V gave up 6 bases and J gave up 6 bases, with 18 bases separating them. CDR3 length: 15 residues. Per the germline V gene, CDR1 is MNHEY and CDR2 is SMNVEV (reference sequence). The CDR3 protein is CASSHLGTKSQPQHF. The CDR3 coding sequence is TGTGCCAGCAGCCACCTCGGGACAAAAAGTCAGCCCCAGCATTTT.

The J gene is TRBJ2-3, the V gene TRBV16, with TRBD2 matching 11 bases. The CDR3 runs 17 residues. Germline loops: CDR1 KGHSY, CDR2 FQNENV. Trimming took 2 bases from V and 4 from J; bases not matched to a gene: 8. This CDR3 is CASSQQALAGVADTQYF. CDR3 DNA sequence: TGTGCCAGCAGCCAACAGGCACTAGCGGGAGTTGCAGATACGCAGTATTTT.

The genes are TRBV9 and TRBJ1-3; perhaps TRBD1 as D (5 bases). This CDR3 is 13 amino acids long. Trimming left V 3 bases short and J 4 bases short, with 8 bases between. Germline assignment: CDR1 SGDLS and CDR2 YYNGEE. DNA for the CDR3: TGTGCCAGCAGCGCGTACAGGGGAAACACCATATATTTT. Amino acid sequence: CASSAYRGNTIYF.

The rearrangement uses TRBV6-1 and TRBJ1-5; TRBD1 matches 10 bases. In germline, CDR1 is MNHNS, CDR2 SASEGT. The CDR3 has 16 residues. V trimming: 4 bases; J trimming: 0 bases; junction bases outside the gene matches: 3. The CDR3 here is CASSGQGAYSNQPQHF. Here the CDR3 DNA reads TGTGCCAGCAGTGGACAGGGGGCGTATAGCAATCAGCCCCAGCATTTT.

The chain employs TRBV5-8 and TRBJ2-1, with TRBD1 matching over 9 bases. Unmatched junction bases numbered 11, after V lost 6 bases and J lost 4 bases. The CDR3 is 16 amino acids. Germline-derived CDR1 and CDR2 are SGHTS and YDEGEE. The CDR3: CASTKKPGQGYNEQFF. The CDR3 coding sequence is TGTGCCAGCACCAAAAAACCGGGACAGGGTTACAATGAGCAGTTCTTC.

The chain employs TRBV7-2 and TRBJ2-5, with D maybe TRBD1 (5 bases). This CDR3 has 15 amino acids. The germline V and J ends were trimmed by 2 bases and 4 bases, with 14 bases remaining between them. Germline CDR1 SGHTA, CDR2 FQGNSA. As DNA, the CDR3 is TGTGCCAGCAGCTTACGTGTGGCAGGGCGAGAGACCCAGTACTTC. Translation: CASSLRVAGRETQYF.

Only one count was recorded for this clone. V and J are TRBV4-2 and TRBJ1-2; D ambiguous. The V end lost 0 bases, the J end lost 4 bases, and 9 bases lay between the germline ends. CDR1 is LGHNA and CDR2 is YNFKEQ in the germline V gene. This CDR3 contains 14 residues. For the CDR3, the DNA is TGTGCCAGCAGCCAAGATTTACGGAGCTATGGCTACACCTTC. Its protein product is CASSQDLRSYGYTF.

This chain connects TRBV27 to TRBJ2-5; TRBD2 aligns across 11 bases. The CDR3 is 16 amino acids. Germline V CDR1 and CDR2: MNHEY, SMNVEV (reference sequence). Losses at the gene ends were 2 bases for V and 5 bases for J; bases not matched to a gene: 7. Written as DNA, the CDR3 is TGTGCCAGCAGTTTAAGCCGGACTAGCGGGTTGGAGACCCAGTACTTC. Translation gives CASSLSRTSGLETQYF.

The V call is TRBV2, the J call TRBJ2-7; 9 bases are a match to TRBD2. This CDR3 has 16 residues. The junction had 9 bases not matched to a gene; V was cut back by 6 bases and J by 0 bases. The germline gives CDR1 SNHLY, CDR2 FYNNEI. DNA of the CDR3: TGTGCCAGCAGGGTGACACTAGCGGGCAGCTCCTACGAGCAGTACTTC. It translates to CASRVTLAGSSYEQYF.

The gene calls are TRBV18 and TRBJ1-2; 10 bases are a match to TRBD1. The germline V gene encodes CDR1 KGHSH and CDR2 LQKENI. The CDR3 covers 15 residues. Trimming at V came to 6 bases and at J to 4 bases, leaving 8 bases not matched to a gene. CDR3 sequence (DNA): TGTGCCAGCTCCAAGACAGGGGGCGCGAGCTATGGCTACACCTTC. Encoded protein: CASSKTGGASYGYTF.

CDR3 sequence: CASSYPGLYYSNQPQHF. The CDR3 nucleotides are TGTGCCAGCAGTTATCCGGGTCTCTATTATAGCAATCAGCCCCAGCATTTT. The chain links TRBV11-3 to TRBJ1-5; no reliable D call. This CDR3 has 17 amino acids. CDR1 and CDR2 (germline): SGHNT, YENEEA. V lost 6 bases and J 0 bases, leaving 18 bases between the germline ends. The entire variable domain, with the rest obtained from reference TRBV11-3 and TRBJ1-5, is as follows: EAGVVQSPRYKIIEKKQPVAFWCNPISGHNTLYWYLQNLGQGPELLIRYENEEAVDDSQLPKDRFSAERLKGVDSTLKIQPAELGDSAVYLCASSYPGLYYSNQPQHFGDGTRLSIL.

The chain joins TRBV7-9 to TRBJ2-7; 11 bases are shared with TRBD1. This CDR3 has 17 residues. V shed 5 bases, J shed 3 bases, and the junction held 12 bases outside the gene matches. CDR1 and CDR2 (germline): SEHNR, FQNEAQ (reference sequence). As DNA, the CDR3 is TGTGCCAGCAGCGGATCCTTACCGGGACAGGGGGACTACGAGCAGTACTTC. This encodes CASSGSLPGQGDYEQYF.

A word on this clone: At one end, the junction sequence differs from germline, possibly due to a read error. The chain recombines TRBV28 with TRBJ1-5; no firm D call. Per the germline V gene, CDR1 is MDHEN and CDR2 is SYDVKM. The CDR3 is 13 amino acids. The CDR3 DNA reads TGTGCCAGCAGAAAGATTAGCAATCGGCCCCAGCATTTT. Translated, it gives CASRKISNRPQHF. The whole variable domain, filled in from reference TRBV28 and TRBJ1-5, reads DVKVTQSSRYLVKRTGEKVFLECVQDMDHENMFWYRQDPGLGLRLIYFSYDVKMKEKGDIPEGYSVSREKKERFSLILESASTNQTSMYLCASRKISNRPQHFGDGTRLSIL.